The 9 T cell receptor beta chains listed next were all sequenced from one sample in a study of blood T cell repertoires in COVID-19. The table came from immunoSEQ multiplex PCR; TCRdb's copy has only in-frame clones and leaves some out. The sample has about 82,000 clones; 85% are singletons. Input material: peripheral blood. The receptors were gathered from a man aged 80 or over with active or convalescent COVID-19.

This clone was observed a handful of times. The chain carries TRBV7-2 and TRBJ2-2; 9 bases are shared with TRBD1. CDR1 is SGHTA, CDR2 FQGNSA, per germline. V was pared by 7 bases and J by 7 bases, with 13 bases of the junction left unmatched. The CDR3 is 16 amino acids. The CDR3 region is CASINYRGQVGGELFF. CDR3 DNA: TGTGCCAGCATCAACTACAGGGGGCAGGTCGGCGGGGAGCTGTTTTTT.

V is TRBV19 and J is TRBJ2-1; the match to TRBD2 covers 8 bases. CDR1 is LNHDA, CDR2 SQIVND, per germline (reference sequence). This CDR3 has 14 amino acids. V shed 8 bases and J 4 bases; nucleotides not matched to a gene: 7. CDR3 region: CASSSAGGYNEQFF. CDR3 sequence (DNA): TGTGCCAGTTCCTCGGCGGGGGGATACAATGAGCAGTTCTTC.

Here the CDR3 reads CASSSGGAGWYNEQFF. The CDR3, as DNA: TGCGCCAGCAGCTCGGGGGGTGCGGGTTGGTACAATGAGCAGTTCTTC. The genes are TRBV5-1 and TRBJ2-1; 7 nucleotides match TRBD2. Unmatched junction bases numbered 10, after V lost 3 bases and J lost 4 bases. Per germline, CDR1 SGHRS and CDR2 YFSETQ. The CDR3 consists of 16 residues.

V and J are TRBV3-1 (or the pseudogene TRBV3-2) and TRBJ2-1; D possibly corresponds to TRBD2 (5 bases). This CDR3 is 15 amino acids long. CDR1 and CDR2 from the germline V gene are LGHDT and YNNKEL (reference sequence). V was cut by 0 bases and J by 0 bases, with 6 bases left in between. CDR3 coding DNA: TGTGCCAGCAGCCAAGATACTAGCTCCTACAATGAGCAGTTCTTC. Amino acid sequence: CASSQDTSSYNEQFF.

The chain is built from TRBV28 and TRBJ2-3; 8 bases match TRBD1. V dropped 2 bases and J dropped 0; count of bases not matched to a gene: 7. This CDR3 region has 17 residues. Germline lookup yields CDR1 MDHEN and CDR2 SYDVKM. CDR3 sequence: CASSLLGQGASTDTQYF. In nucleotides, the CDR3 is TGTGCCAGCAGTTTACTTGGGCAGGGGGCTAGCACAGATACGCAGTATTTT.

The chain combines TRBV10-2 with TRBJ2-1; 12 bases are a match to TRBD2. Trimming removed 4 bases from V and 3 bases from J; junction bases left unmatched: 4. Germline lookup yields CDR1 WSHSY and CDR2 SAAADI. The CDR3 has 16 amino acids. CDR3 sequence reads: CASSGGLAGLYNEQFF. The CDR3 DNA sequence: TGCGCCAGCAGTGGCGGACTAGCGGGGCTCTACAATGAGCAGTTCTTC.

The chain couples TRBV5-6 to TRBJ2-3, with D possibly matching TRBD2 (5 bases). Trimming took 4 bases from V and 0 from J, leaving 12 bases between them. This CDR3 is 15 amino acids long. CDR1 SGHDT and CDR2 YYEEEE come from the germline V gene. The CDR3 DNA reads TGTGCCAGCAGCCAAGCGGTTGCTAGCACAGATACGCAGTATTTT. It codes for CASSQAVASTDTQYF.

This rearrangement joins TRBV5-1 to TRBJ1-6, with D possibly matching TRBD1 (5 bases). The V gene lost 6 bases and the J gene lost 10 bases, with 14 bases spanning the gap. Germline lookup yields CDR1 SGHRS and CDR2 YFSETQ. There are 13 residues in the CDR3. CDR3 in DNA: TGCGCCAGCACCATGGGGCTCGGATCACCCCTCCACTTT. Its protein is CASTMGLGSPLHF. The full variable domain, completed using reference TRBV5-1 and TRBJ1-6, is KAGVTQTPRYLIKTRGQQVTLSCSPISGHRSVSWYQQTPGQGLQFLFEYFSETQRNKGNFPGRFSGRQFSNSRSEMNVSTLELGDSALYLCASTMGLGSPLHFGNGTRLTVT.

The J gene is TRBJ2-1, the V gene TRBV24-1; D possibly corresponds to TRBD2 (6 bases). Per germline, CDR1 KGHDR and CDR2 SFDVKD. The CDR3 loop spans 15 amino acids. The V end lost 1 base, the J end lost 6 bases, and 12 bases lay between the germline ends. CDR3 coding DNA: TGTGCCACCAGTGATTTTACAGCGCGGGGCAATGAGCAGTTCTTC. It yields the protein CATSDFTARGNEQFF.